Listed below are T cell receptor beta chains from one sample, sequenced in a study of shared clonotypes between healthy human individuals. Repertoires were generated with immunoSEQ multiplex PCR, while TCRdb's copy carries only in-frame clones and drops some. The sample shows around 600,000 clones, approximately 97% of them seen only once. Material for sequencing was naive CD4+ T cells sorted from blood. These receptors originate from a woman aged 25 to 39 in good health. Both conserved end residues are part of each CDR3. The D gene is left open where the match is weak. Rows give clone size only sometimes, using once, few, many, or a class for an expanded clone.

V gene: TRBV7-2; D gene: TRBD1; J gene: TRBJ1-2; clone size: NA; CDR3 protein: CASSLEGAPVKGYTF; CDR3 DNA: TGTGCCAGCAGCTTAGAGGGGGCTCCGGTGAAAGGCTACACCTTC
V gene: TRBV10-3; D gene: TRBD1; J gene: TRBJ2-7; clone size: NA; CDR3 protein: CAISGTGGPYEQYF; CDR3 DNA: TGTGCCATCAGCGGGACAGGGGGTCCCTACGAGCAGTACTTC
V gene: TRBV10-1; D gene: NA; J gene: TRBJ1-4; clone size: NA; CDR3 protein: CASKVPRESSLWLFF; CDR3 DNA: TGCGCCAGCAAAGTCCCTCGGGAAAGTTCGCTTTGGCTGTTTTTT
V gene: TRBV29-1; D gene: NA; J gene: TRBJ1-4; clone size: once; CDR3 protein: CSARRAANEKLFF; CDR3 DNA: TGCAGCGCCCGACGGGCGGCTAATGAAAAACTGTTTTTT
V gene: TRBV7-2; D gene: TRBD2; J gene: TRBJ2-3; clone size: NA; CDR3 protein: CASSVSGNKDTQYF; CDR3 DNA: TGTGCCAGCAGCGTGAGCGGGAACAAAGATACGCAGTATTTT
V gene: TRBV2; D gene: NA; J gene: TRBJ2-2; clone size: NA; CDR3 protein: CASNLAASNTGELFF; CDR3 DNA: TGTGCCAGCAACTTAGCGGCCTCGAACACCGGGGAGCTGTTTTTT
V gene: TRBV18; D gene: NA; J gene: TRBJ1-1; clone size: NA; CDR3 protein: CASSPVKDTEAFF; CDR3 DNA: TGTGCCAGCTCACCGGTGAAGGACACTGAAGCTTTCTTT
V gene: TRBV5-1; D gene: TRBD1; J gene: TRBJ1-5; clone size: NA; CDR3 protein: CASSLGPRDRGLGSSNQPQHF; CDR3 DNA: TGCGCCAGCAGCTTGGGCCCCCGGGACAGGGGACTCGGGAGTAGCAATCAGCCCCAGCATTTT
V gene: TRBV6-1; D gene: TRBD1; J gene: TRBJ2-7; clone size: NA; CDR3 protein: CASSWDRSSYEQYF; CDR3 DNA: TGTGCCAGCTCCTGGGACAGGTCCTCCTACGAGCAGTACTTC
V gene: TRBV7-9; D gene: NA; J gene: TRBJ2-7; clone size: NA; CDR3 protein: CASSLAGMLFEQYF; CDR3 DNA: TGTGCCAGCAGCTTGGCAGGGATGTTGTTCGAGCAGTACTTC
V gene: TRBV7-7; D gene: TRBD1; J gene: TRBJ2-7; clone size: NA; CDR3 protein: CASSPTTGGVYEQYF; CDR3 DNA: TGTGCCAGCAGCCCCACGACAGGGGGTGTGTACGAGCAGTACTTC
V gene: TRBV5-1; D gene: TRBD2; J gene: TRBJ2-7; clone size: NA; CDR3 protein: CASSRPGLAGGGEQYF; CDR3 DNA: TGCGCCAGCAGCAGACCGGGACTAGCGGGAGGAGGCGAGCAGTACTTC
V gene: TRBV2; D gene: NA; J gene: TRBJ2-7; clone size: NA; CDR3 protein: CASRGPSLSSYEQYF; CDR3 DNA: TGTGCCAGCAGGGGGCCTAGCCTAAGCTCCTACGAGCAGTACTTC
V gene: TRBV28; D gene: NA; J gene: TRBJ2-7; clone size: NA; CDR3 protein: CASSFRRQVSYEQYF; CDR3 DNA: TGTGCCAGCAGTTTTCGGCGACAGGTCTCCTACGAGCAGTACTTC
V gene: TRBV5-4; D gene: NA; J gene: TRBJ2-6; clone size: NA; CDR3 protein: CASSQGGGGANVLTF; CDR3 DNA: TGTGCCAGCAGCCAAGGCGGTGGTGGGGCCAACGTCCTGACTTTC
V gene: TRBV28; D gene: NA; J gene: TRBJ1-5; clone size: NA; CDR3 protein: CASSVGQYQPQHF; CDR3 DNA: TGTGCCAGCAGTGTGGGTCAATATCAGCCCCAGCATTTT
V gene: TRBV7-2; D gene: NA; J gene: TRBJ1-3; clone size: NA; CDR3 protein: CASSLGKFSGNTIYF; CDR3 DNA: TGTGCCAGCAGCTTGGGGAAGTTCTCTGGAAACACCATATATTTT
V gene: TRBV10-3; D gene: TRBD2; J gene: TRBJ2-3; clone size: NA; CDR3 protein: CAISEGRTSGTPRDTQYF; CDR3 DNA: TGTGCCATCAGTGAGGGGAGGACTAGCGGGACACCCAGGGATACGCAGTATTTT
V gene: TRBV19; D gene: TRBD1; J gene: TRBJ2-2; clone size: NA; CDR3 protein: CASRPGQDSGELFF; CDR3 DNA: TGTGCCAGTCGCCCGGGACAGGATTCCGGGGAGCTGTTTTTT
V gene: TRBV19; D gene: NA; J gene: TRBJ2-5; clone size: NA; CDR3 protein: CASSRQVSETQYF; CDR3 DNA: TGTGCCAGTAGCCGTCAGGTCTCGGAGACCCAGTACTTC
V gene: TRBV19; D gene: TRBD1; J gene: TRBJ1-5; clone size: NA; CDR3 protein: CASSGRDRPRQNQPQHF; CDR3 DNA: TGTGCCAGTAGTGGGAGGGACAGACCGCGACAGAATCAGCCCCAGCATTTT
V gene: TRBV11-2; D gene: TRBD1; J gene: TRBJ2-5; clone size: once; CDR3 protein: CASSLGQGAGETQYF; CDR3 DNA: TGTGCCAGCAGCTTAGGACAGGGGGCCGGGGAGACCCAGTACTTC
V gene: TRBV2; D gene: NA; J gene: TRBJ1-5; clone size: few; CDR3 protein: CASSKDTGNQPQHF; CDR3 DNA: TGTGCCAGCAGTAAGGACACCGGCAATCAGCCCCAGCATTTT
V gene: TRBV28; D gene: TRBD1; J gene: TRBJ1-5; clone size: few; CDR3 protein: CASSAGTGLVVLRPQHF; CDR3 DNA: TGTGCCAGCAGTGCCGGGACAGGGCTTGTTGTATTGAGGCCCCAGCATTTT
V gene: TRBV7-3; D gene: TRBD2; J gene: TRBJ2-1; clone size: once; CDR3 protein: CASSLTLAGPNEQFF; CDR3 DNA: TGTGCCAGCAGCTTAACACTAGCGGGACCCAATGAGCAGTTCTTC
V gene: TRBV2; D gene: NA; J gene: TRBJ2-5; clone size: NA; CDR3 protein: CASRVTGGPKTQYF; CDR3 DNA: TGTGCCAGCAGGGTGACAGGAGGGCCGAAGACCCAGTACTTC
V gene: TRBV5-4; D gene: TRBD2; J gene: TRBJ2-1; clone size: NA; CDR3 protein: CASSLPTLAGGVFF; CDR3 DNA: TGTGCCAGCAGCTTGCCGACCTTAGCGGGAGGGGTGTTCTTC
V gene: TRBV19; D gene: TRBD1; J gene: TRBJ2-7; clone size: NA; CDR3 protein: CASSIGSPGTGSYEQYF; CDR3 DNA: TGTGCCAGTAGTATCGGTTCCCCCGGGACAGGATCCTACGAGCAGTACTTC